Sequencing of this TCR beta chain was carried out in a study of T cells in Graves' hyperthyroidism and ophthalmopathy. It was RNA transcripts that yielded the amplified TCR beta CDR3 regions. The HTBI set primed first-round TCR CDR3 RT-PCR. TCRdb independently ran MiXCR on the multiplex PCR reads; one entry per CDR3 protein. This table has 550,000 to 600,000 distinct CDR3 sequences, 13% to 15% appearing once. Exclusion followed for patients with uncontrolled infection, other autoimmune disease, pregnancy or lactation. This CDR3 contains 14 residues. Germline trimming cut 10 bases from V and 0 bases from J; bases unmatched to any gene: 3. The germline V gene has CDR1 MDHEN and CDR2 SYDVKM. This clonotype was detected many times.

This sequence was found in a woman under 30 with Graves' ophthalmopathy. The sequencing sample was made of blood. The rearrangement uses TRBV28 and TRBJ2-3, with 11 bases identical to TRBD1. The CDR3 nucleotides read TGTGCCACTGGACAGGGGGCGAGCACAGATACGCAGTATTTT. This translates into CATGQGASTDTQYF.